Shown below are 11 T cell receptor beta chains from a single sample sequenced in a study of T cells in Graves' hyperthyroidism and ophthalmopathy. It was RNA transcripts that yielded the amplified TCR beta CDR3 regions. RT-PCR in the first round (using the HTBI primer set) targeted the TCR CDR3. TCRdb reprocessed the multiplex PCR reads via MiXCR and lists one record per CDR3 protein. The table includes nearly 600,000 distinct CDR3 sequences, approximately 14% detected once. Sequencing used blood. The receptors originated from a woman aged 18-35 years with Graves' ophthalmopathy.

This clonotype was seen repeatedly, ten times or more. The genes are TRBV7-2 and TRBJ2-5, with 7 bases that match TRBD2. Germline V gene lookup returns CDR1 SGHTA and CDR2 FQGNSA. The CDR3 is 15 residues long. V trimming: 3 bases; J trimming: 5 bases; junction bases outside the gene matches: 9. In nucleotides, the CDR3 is TGTGCCAGCAGCTTTGCCGGGCAGGGAGGGGAGACCCAGTACTTC. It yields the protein CASSFAGQGGETQYF. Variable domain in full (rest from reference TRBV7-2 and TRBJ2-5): GAGVSQSPSNKVTEKGKDVELRCDPISGHTALYWYRQSLGQGLEFLIYFQGNSAPDKSGLPSDRFSAERTGGSVSTLTIQRTQQEDSAVYLCASSFAGQGGETQYFGPGTRLLVL.

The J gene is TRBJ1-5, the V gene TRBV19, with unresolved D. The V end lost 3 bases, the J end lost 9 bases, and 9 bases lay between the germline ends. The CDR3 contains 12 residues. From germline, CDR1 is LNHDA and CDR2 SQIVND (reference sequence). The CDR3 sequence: CASSMINRPQHF. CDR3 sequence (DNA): TGTGCCAGTAGTATGATCAATAGGCCCCAGCATTTT.

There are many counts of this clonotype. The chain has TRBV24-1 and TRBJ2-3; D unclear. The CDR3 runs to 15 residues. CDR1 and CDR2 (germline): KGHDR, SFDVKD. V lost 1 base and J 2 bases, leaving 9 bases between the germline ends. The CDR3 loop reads CATSDFGSLTDTQYF. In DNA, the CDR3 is TGTGCCACCAGTGATTTCGGCAGCCTCACAGATACGCAGTATTTT.

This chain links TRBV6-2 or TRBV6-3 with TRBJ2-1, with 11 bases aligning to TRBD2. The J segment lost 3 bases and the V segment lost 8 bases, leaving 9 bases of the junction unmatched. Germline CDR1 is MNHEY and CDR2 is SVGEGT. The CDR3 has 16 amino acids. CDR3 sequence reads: CASWGLAGGLYNEQFF. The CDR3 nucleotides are TGTGCCAGCTGGGGGCTAGCGGGAGGACTCTACAATGAGCAGTTCTTC.

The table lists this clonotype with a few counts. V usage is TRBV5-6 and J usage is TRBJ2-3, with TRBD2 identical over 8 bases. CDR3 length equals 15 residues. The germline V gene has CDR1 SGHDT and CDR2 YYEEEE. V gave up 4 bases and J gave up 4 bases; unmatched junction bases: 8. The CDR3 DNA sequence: TGTGCCAGCAGCCCGGGAGGGCCAGACTCAGATACGCAGTATTTT. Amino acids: CASSPGGPDSDTQYF.

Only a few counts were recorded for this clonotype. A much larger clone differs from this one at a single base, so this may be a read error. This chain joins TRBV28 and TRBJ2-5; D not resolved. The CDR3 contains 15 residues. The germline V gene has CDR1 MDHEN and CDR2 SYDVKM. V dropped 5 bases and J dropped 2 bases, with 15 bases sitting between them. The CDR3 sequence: CASSGTETFQETQYF. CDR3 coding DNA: TGTGCCAGCAGTGGAACCGAGACTTTTCAAGAGACCCAGTACTTC.

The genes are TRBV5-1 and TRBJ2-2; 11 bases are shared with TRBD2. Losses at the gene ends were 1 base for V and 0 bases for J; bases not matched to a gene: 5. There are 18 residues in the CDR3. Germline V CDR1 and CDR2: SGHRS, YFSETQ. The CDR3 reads CASSLTIAGGSNTGELFF. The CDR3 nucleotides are TGCGCCAGCAGCTTGACTATAGCGGGAGGGTCGAACACCGGGGAGCTGTTTTTT.

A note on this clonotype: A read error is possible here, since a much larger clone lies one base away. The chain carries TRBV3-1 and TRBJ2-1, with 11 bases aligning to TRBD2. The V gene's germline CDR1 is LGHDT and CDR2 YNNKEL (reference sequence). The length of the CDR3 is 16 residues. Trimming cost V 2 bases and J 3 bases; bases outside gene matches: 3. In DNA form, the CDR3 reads TGTGCCAGCAGCCAATCCGGGACTAGCGGCTACAATGAGCAGTTCTTC. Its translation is CASSQSGTSGYNEQFF.

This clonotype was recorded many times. CDR3 protein: CASSLTSRTDTQYF. The CDR3 region has the DNA TGCGCCAGCAGCCTGACTAGCCGCACAGATACGCAGTATTTT. J is TRBJ2-3 and V is TRBV5-1, with 7 nucleotides matching TRBD2. Germline V gives CDR1 SGHRS, CDR2 YFSETQ. CDR3 length: 14 amino acids. With V trimmed by 4 bases and J by 1 base, 3 bases remained unmatched.

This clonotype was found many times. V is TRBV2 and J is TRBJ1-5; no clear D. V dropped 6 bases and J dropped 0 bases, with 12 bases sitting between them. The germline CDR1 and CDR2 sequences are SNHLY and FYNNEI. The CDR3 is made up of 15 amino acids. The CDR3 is CASRETLYSNQPQHF. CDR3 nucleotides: TGTGCCAGCAGGGAGACACTGTATAGCAATCAGCCCCAGCATTTT.

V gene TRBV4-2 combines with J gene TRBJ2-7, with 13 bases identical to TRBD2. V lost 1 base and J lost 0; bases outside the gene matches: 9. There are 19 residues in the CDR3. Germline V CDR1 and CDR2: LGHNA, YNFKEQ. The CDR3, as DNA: TGTGCCAGCAGCCAAGCCGGGGGACTAGCGGGAAGGAGCTCCTACGAGCAGTACTTC. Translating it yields CASSQAGGLAGRSSYEQYF.